This TCR beta chain stems from a study of PD-L1 blockade in urothelial cancer. Study as a whole: A median of roughly 140,000 T cells was found in the blood samples.

Generated by immunoSEQ multiplex PCR, the TCRdb table keeps only in-frame clones and is missing some. The sample lists over 35,000 clones, just over 90% seen once, with approximately 10% in the top ten. CDR3 length: 17 residues. J was trimmed by 5 bases and V by 8 bases; bases with no gene match: 17. The germline V gene has CDR1 SGHVS and CDR2 FQNEAQ. Stated time point: pretreatment peripheral blood. The rearrangement links TRBV7-8 to TRBJ2-1; 8 bases agree with TRBD2. The specimen was PBMCs, collected around atezolizumab (anti-PD-L1) treatment. This clonotype originated in a woman aged 60 to 75 with urothelial cancer. CDR3 loop: CASRPSLIAGNNNEQFF. The CDR3 DNA reads as TGTGCCAGCCGCCCCTCTCTTATAGCGGGAAATAACAATGAGCAGTTCTTC.